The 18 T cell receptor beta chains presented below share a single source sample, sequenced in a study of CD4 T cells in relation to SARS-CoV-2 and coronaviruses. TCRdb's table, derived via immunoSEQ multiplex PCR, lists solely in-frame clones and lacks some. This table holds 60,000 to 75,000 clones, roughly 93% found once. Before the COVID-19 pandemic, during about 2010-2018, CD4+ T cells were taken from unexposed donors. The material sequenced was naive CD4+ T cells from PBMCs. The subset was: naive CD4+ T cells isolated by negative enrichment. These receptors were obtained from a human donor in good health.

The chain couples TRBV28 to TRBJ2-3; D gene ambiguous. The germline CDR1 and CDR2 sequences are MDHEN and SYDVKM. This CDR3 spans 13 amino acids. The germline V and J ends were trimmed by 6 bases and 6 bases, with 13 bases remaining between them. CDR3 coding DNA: TGTGCCAGCAGGGACGACACCCAGGATACGCAGTATTTT. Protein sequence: CASRDDTQDTQYF. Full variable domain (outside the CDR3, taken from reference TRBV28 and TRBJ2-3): DVKVTQSSRYLVKRTGEKVFLECVQDMDHENMFWYRQDPGLGLRLIYFSYDVKMKEKGDIPEGYSVSREKKERFSLILESASTNQTSMYLCASRDDTQDTQYFGPGTRLTVL.

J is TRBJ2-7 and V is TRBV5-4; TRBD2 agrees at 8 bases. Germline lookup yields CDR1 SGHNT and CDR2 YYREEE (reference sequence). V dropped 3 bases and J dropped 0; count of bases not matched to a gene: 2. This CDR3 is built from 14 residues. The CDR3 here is CASSSRGASYEQYF. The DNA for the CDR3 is TGTGCCAGCAGCTCGCGGGGGGCCTCCTACGAGCAGTACTTC.

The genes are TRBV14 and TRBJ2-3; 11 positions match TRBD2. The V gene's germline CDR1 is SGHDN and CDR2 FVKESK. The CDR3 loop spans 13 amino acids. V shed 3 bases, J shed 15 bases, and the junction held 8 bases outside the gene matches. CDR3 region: CASSQLLAGACYF. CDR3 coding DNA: TGTGCCAGCAGCCAGCTACTAGCGGGAGCATGTTATTTT.

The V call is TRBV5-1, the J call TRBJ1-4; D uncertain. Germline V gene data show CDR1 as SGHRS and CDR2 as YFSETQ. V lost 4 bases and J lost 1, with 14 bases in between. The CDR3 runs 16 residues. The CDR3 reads CASSGMREGTNEKLFF. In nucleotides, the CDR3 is TGCGCCAGCAGCGGGATGAGGGAGGGAACTAATGAAAAACTGTTTTTT.

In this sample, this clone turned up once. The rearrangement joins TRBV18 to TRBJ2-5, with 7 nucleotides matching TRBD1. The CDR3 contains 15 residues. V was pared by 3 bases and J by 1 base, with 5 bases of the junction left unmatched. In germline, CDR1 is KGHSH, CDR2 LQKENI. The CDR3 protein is CASSPAQGVQETQYF. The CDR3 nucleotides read TGTGCCAGCTCACCGGCTCAGGGGGTCCAAGAGACCCAGTACTTC.

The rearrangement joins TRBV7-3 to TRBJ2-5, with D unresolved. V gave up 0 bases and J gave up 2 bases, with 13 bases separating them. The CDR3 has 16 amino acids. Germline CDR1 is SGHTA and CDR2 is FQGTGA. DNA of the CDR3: TGTGCCAGCAGCTTAACGTCTGGCGCGACTCAAGAGACCCAGTACTTC. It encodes CASSLTSGATQETQYF.

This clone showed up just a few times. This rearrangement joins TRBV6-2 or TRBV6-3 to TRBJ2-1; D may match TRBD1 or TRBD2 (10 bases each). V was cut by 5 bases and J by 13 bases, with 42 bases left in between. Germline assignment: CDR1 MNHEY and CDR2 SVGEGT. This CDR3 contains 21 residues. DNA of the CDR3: TGTGCCAGCAGTCTCTCGCTCATCCGGGACAGGGGCCTAGCGGGAGATATTAATCAGTTCTTC. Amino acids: CASSLSLIRDRGLAGDINQFF.

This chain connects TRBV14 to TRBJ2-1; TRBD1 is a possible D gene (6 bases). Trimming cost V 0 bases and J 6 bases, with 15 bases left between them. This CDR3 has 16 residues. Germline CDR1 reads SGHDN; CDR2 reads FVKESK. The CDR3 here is CASSQEVGATSNEQFF. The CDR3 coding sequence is TGTGCCAGCAGCCAAGAGGTGGGGGCGACCTCCAATGAGCAGTTCTTC.

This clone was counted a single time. The CDR3 here is CASSGGPPGSYEQYF. DNA of the CDR3: TGTGCCAGCAGCGGGGGACCCCCGGGGTCCTACGAGCAGTACTTC. The gene calls are TRBV9 and TRBJ2-7, with D tentatively TRBD1 or TRBD2 (5 bases each). V lost 3 bases and J lost 1, with 14 bases in between. The CDR3 runs 15 residues. CDR1 is SGDLS and CDR2 is YYNGEE in the germline V gene.

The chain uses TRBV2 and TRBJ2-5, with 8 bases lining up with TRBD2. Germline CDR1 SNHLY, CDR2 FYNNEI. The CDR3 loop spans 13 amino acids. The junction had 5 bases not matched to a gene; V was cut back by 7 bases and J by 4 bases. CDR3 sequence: CASNRAGGETQYF. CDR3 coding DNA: TGTGCCAGCAACCGGGCGGGAGGAGAGACCCAGTACTTC.

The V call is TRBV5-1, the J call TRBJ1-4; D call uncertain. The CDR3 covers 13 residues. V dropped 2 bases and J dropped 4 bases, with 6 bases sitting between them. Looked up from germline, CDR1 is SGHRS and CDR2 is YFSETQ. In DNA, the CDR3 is TGCGCCAGCAGCTTAGACATTAATGAAAAACTGTTTTTT. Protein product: CASSLDINEKLFF.

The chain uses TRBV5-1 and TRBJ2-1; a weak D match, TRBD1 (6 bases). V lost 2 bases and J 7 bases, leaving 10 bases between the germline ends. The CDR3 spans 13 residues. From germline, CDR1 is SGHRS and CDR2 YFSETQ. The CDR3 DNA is TGCGCCAGCAGCTTTAGTGACAGGAATGAGCAGTTCTTC. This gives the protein CASSFSDRNEQFF.

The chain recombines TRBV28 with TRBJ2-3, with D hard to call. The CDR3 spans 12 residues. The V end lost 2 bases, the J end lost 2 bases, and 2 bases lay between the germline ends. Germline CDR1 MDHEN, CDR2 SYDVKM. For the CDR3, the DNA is TGTGCCAGCAGTTTAAACACAGATACGCAGTATTTT. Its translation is CASSLNTDTQYF.

The CDR3 DNA is TGTGCCAGCAGCTTTCAGACAGGGGGCGATCAGCCCCAGCATTTT. Amino acids: CASSFQTGGDQPQHF. The chain joins TRBV7-8 to TRBJ1-5, with 10 bases fitting TRBD1. CDR3 size: 15 residues. Germline assignment: CDR1 SGHVS and CDR2 FQNEAQ. V lost 3 bases, J lost 5 bases, and 4 bases stayed unmatched.

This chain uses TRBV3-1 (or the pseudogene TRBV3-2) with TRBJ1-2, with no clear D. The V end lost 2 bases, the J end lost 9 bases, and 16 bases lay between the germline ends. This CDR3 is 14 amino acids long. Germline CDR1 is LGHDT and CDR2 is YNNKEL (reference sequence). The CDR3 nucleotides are TGTGCCAGCAGCCAAAAGCCCCTTTCGGGTAGCTACACCTTC. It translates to CASSQKPLSGSYTF.

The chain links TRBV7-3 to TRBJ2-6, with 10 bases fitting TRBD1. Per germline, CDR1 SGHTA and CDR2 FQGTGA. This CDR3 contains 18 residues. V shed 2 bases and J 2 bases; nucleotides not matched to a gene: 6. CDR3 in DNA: TGTGCCAGCAGCTTAGACAGGGGGCATCGACCTGGGGCCAACGTCCTGACTTTC. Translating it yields CASSLDRGHRPGANVLTF.

The CDR3 loop is CASSQDLGDREQYF. The CDR3 DNA follows: TGCGCCAGCAGCCAAGATTTAGGGGATCGCGAGCAGTACTTC. The rearrangement uses TRBV4-3 and TRBJ2-7; D possibly corresponds to TRBD1 (5 bases). The germline V and J ends were trimmed by 0 bases and 6 bases, with 12 bases remaining between them. CDR3 length: 14 amino acids. CDR1 is LGHNA, CDR2 YSLEER, per germline.

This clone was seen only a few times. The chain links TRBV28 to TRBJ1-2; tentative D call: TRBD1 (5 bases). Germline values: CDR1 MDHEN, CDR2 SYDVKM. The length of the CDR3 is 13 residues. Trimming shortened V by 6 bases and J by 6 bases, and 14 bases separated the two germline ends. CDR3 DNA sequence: TGTGCCAGCAGCCCGGGACGGTCAAATGGCTACACCTTC. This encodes CASSPGRSNGYTF.